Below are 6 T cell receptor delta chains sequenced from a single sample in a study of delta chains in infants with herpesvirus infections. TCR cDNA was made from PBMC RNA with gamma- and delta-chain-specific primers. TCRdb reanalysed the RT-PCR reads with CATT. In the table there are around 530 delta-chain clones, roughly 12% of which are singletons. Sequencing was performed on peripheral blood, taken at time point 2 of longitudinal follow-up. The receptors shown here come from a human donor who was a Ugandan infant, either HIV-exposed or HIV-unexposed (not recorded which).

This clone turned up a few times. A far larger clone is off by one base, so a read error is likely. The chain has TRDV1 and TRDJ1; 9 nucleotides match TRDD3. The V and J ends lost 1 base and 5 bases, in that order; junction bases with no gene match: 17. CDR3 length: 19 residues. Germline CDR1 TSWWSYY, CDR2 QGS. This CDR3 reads CALGEHYYGGYRLGDKLIF. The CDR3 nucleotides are TGTGCTCTTGGGGAACACTACTACGGGGGATACAGGTTGGGAGATAAACTCATCTTT.

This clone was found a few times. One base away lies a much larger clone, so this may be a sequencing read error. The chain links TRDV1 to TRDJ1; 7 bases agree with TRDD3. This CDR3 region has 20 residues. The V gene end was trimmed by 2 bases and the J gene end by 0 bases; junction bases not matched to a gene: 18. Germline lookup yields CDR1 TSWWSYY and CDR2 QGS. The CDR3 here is CALGEVVLNGLGAYTDKLIF. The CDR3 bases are TGTGCTCTTGGGGAAGTGGTCCTAAACGGGCTGGGGGCGTACACCGATAAACTCATCTTT.

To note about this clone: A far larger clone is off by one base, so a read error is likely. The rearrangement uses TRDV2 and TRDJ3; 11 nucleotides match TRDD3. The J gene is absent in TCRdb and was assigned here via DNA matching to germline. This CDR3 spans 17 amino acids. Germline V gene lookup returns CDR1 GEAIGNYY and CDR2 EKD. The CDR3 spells CAGDILGDTWDTRQMFF. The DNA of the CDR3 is TGTGCCGGTGACATACTGGGGGATACCTGGGACACCCGACAGATGTTTTTC.

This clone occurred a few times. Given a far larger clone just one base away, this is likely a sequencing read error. In DNA form, the CDR3 reads TGTGCCTTTGTAGGGGACTGGGGGCCTTACACCGATAAACTCATCTTT. Encoded protein: CAFVGDWGPYTDKLIF. V usage is TRDV3 and J usage is TRDJ1, with TRDD3 identical over 8 bases. From germline, CDR1 is TVYSNPD and CDR2 GDNSRS (reference sequence). There are 16 residues in the CDR3. V was clipped by 2 bases and J by 0 bases; unmatched bases: 11.

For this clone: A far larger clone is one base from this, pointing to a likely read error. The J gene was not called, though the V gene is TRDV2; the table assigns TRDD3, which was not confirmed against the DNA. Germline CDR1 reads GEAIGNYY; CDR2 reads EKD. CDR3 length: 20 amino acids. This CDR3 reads CACDPLGSLLGSLGTDKPIF. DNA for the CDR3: TGTGCCTGTGACCCCCTCGGTTCACTACTGGGTTCGCTGGGGACCGATAAACCCATCTTT.

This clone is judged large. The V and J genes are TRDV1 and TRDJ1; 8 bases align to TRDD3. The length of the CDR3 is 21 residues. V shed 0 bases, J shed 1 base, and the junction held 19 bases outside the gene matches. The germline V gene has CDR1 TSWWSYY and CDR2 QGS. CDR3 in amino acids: CALGELNPCLYWGPFTDKLIF. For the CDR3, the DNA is TGTGCTCTTGGGGAACTAAACCCCTGCCTGTACTGGGGGCCCTTCACCGATAAACTCATCTTT.